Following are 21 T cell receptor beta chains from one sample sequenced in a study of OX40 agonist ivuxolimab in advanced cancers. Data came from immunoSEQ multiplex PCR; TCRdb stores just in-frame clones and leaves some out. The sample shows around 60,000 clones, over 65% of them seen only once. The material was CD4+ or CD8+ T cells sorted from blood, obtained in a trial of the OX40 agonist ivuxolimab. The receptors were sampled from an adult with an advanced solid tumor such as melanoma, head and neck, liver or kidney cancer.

The chain's CDR3 is CAWRGRNTEAFF. CDR3 DNA: TGTGCCTGGAGAGGTAGGAACACTGAAGCTTTCTTT. This chain connects TRBV30 to TRBJ1-1; D gene unclear. This CDR3 comprises 12 residues. The germline CDR1 and CDR2 sequences are GTSNPN and SVGIG (reference sequence). V lost 3 bases, J lost 1 base, and 6 bases lay in between.

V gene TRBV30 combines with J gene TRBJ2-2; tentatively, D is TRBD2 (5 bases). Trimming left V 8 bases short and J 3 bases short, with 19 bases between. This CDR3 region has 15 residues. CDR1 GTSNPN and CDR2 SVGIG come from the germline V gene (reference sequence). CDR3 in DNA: TGTGCCCTGATCCCCCGGGGTAAGGACACCGGGGAGCTGTTTTTT. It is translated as CALIPRGKDTGELFF.

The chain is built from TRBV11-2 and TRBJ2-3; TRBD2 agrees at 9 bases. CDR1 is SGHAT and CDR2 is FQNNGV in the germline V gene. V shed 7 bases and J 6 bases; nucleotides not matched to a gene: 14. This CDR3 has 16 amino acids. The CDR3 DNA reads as TGTGCCAGCACCCCGGTCGGGCTAGCGGGACACGATACGCAGTATTTT. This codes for CASTPVGLAGHDTQYF.

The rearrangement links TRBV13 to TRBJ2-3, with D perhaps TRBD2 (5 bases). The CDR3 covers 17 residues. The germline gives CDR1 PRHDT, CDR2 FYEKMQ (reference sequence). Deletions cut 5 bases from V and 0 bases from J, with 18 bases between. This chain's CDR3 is CASSPGLADPSTDTQYF. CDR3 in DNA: TGTGCCAGCAGCCCCGGACTTGCGGACCCTAGCACAGATACGCAGTATTTT.

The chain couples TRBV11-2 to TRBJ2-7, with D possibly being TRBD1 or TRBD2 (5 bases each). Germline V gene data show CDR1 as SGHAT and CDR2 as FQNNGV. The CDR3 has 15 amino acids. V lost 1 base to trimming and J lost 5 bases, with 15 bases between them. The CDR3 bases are TGTGCCAGCAGCTTAGGTAAGGGGAGAAGTCACGAGCAGTACTTC. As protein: CASSLGKGRSHEQYF.

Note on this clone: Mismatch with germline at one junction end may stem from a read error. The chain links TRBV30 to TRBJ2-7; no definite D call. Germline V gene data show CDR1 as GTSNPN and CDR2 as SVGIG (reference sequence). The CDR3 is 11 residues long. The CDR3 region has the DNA TGTGCCTGGAGTGTACGGTGGAGCAAGATGTTC. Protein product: CAWSVRWSKMF.

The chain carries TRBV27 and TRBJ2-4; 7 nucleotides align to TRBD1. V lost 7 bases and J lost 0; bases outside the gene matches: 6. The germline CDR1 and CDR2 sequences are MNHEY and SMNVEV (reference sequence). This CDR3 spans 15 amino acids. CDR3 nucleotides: TGTGCCAGCAAATCAGGGGGAACAGCCAAAAACATTCAGTACTTC. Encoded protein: CASKSGGTAKNIQYF.

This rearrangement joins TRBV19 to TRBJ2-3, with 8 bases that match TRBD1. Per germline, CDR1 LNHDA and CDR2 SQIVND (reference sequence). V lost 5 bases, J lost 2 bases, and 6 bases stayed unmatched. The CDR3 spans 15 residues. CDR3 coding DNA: TGTGCCAGTAGTTCCGGGACAGGAAACACAGATACGCAGTATTTT. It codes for CASSSGTGNTDTQYF.

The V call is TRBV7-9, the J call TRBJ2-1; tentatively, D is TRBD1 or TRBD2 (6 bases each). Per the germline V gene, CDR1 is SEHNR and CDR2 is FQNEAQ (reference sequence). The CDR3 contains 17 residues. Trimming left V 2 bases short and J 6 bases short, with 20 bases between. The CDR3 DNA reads TGTGCCAGCAGCTTATGGGGGGCCCAAATCATCATCAATGAGCAGTTCTTC. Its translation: CASSLWGAQIIINEQFF.

This chain's CDR3 is CASSSGGFFATNEKLFF. The CDR3 DNA is TGCGCCAGCAGCTCTGGAGGATTTTTCGCAACTAATGAAAAACTGTTTTTT. The rearrangement joins TRBV5-1 to TRBJ1-4; the D is unclear. The CDR3 covers 17 residues. Trimming shortened V by 3 bases and J by 0 bases, and 15 bases separated the two germline ends. CDR1 is SGHRS and CDR2 is YFSETQ in the germline V gene.

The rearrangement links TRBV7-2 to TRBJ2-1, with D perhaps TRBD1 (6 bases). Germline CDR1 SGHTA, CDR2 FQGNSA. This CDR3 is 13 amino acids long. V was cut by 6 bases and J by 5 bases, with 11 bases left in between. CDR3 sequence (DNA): TGTGCCAGCAGTCTTGGACAGAACAATGAGCAGTTCTTC. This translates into CASSLGQNNEQFF.

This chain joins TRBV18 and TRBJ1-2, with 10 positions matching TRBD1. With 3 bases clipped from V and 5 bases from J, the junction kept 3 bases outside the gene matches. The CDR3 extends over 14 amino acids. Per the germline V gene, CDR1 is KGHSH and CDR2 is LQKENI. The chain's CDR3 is CASSPGTGEYGYTF. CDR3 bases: TGTGCCAGCTCACCCGGGACAGGGGAATATGGCTACACCTTC.

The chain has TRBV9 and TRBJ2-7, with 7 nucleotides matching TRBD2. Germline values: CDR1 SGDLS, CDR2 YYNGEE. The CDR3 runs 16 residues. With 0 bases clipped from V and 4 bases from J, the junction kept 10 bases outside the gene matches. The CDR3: CASSVVGGRNGYEQYF. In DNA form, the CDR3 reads TGTGCCAGCAGCGTAGTGGGAGGGCGCAATGGATACGAGCAGTACTTC.

The CDR3 loop is CASSPTETSLTGELFF. CDR3 coding DNA: TGCGCCAGCTCCCCGACGGAGACTAGCCTAACCGGGGAGCTGTTTTTT. The genes are TRBV5-1 and TRBJ2-2, with 7 bases lining up with TRBD2. Germline V lookup: CDR1 SGHRS, CDR2 YFSETQ. After removal of 7 bases from V and 5 bases from J, the junction contained 14 bases not matched to a gene. The CDR3 loop spans 16 amino acids.

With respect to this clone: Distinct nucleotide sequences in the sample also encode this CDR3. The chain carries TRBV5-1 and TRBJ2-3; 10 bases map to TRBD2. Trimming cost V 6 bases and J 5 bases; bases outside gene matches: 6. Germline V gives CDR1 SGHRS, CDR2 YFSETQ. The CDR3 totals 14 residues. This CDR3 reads CASKSGGAKDTQYF. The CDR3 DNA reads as TGCGCCAGCAAGAGCGGGGGGGCGAAAGATACGCAGTATTTT.

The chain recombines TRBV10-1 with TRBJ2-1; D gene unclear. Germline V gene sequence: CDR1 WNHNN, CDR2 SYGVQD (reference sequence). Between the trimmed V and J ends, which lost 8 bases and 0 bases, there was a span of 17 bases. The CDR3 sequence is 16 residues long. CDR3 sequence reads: CASSTRTGISYNEQFF. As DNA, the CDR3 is TGCGCCAGCTCCACACGTACTGGGATCTCCTACAATGAGCAGTTCTTC.

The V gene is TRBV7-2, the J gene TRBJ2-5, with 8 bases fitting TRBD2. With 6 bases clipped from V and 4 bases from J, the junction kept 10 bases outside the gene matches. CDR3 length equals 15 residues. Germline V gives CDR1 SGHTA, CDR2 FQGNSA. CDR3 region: CASSAGLARGETQYF. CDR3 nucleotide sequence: TGTGCCAGCAGTGCTGGACTAGCCAGGGGAGAGACCCAGTACTTC. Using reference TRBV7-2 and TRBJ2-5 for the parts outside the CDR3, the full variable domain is GAGVSQSPSNKVTEKGKDVELRCDPISGHTALYWYRQSLGQGLEFLIYFQGNSAPDKSGLPSDRFSAERTGGSVSTLTIQRTQQEDSAVYLCASSAGLARGETQYFGPGTRLLVL.

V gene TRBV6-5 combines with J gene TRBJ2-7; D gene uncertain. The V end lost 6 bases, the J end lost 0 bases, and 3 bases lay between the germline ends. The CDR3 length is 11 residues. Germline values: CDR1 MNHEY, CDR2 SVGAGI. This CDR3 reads CASSGSYEQYF. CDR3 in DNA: TGTGCCAGCAGCGGCTCCTACGAGCAGTACTTC.

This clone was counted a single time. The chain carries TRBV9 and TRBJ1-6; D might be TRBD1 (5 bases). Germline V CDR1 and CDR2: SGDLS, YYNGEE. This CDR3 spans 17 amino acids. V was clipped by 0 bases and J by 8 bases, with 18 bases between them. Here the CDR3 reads CASSVDPHGGEDSPLHF. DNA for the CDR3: TGTGCCAGCAGCGTAGATCCGCATGGGGGTGAGGATTCACCCCTCCACTTT.

The CDR3: CATSRTQGGARWSGANVLTF. For the CDR3, the DNA is TGTGCCACCAGCAGAACCCAGGGGGGGGCGCGGTGGTCTGGGGCCAACGTCCTGACTTTC. The J gene is TRBJ2-6, the V gene TRBV15, with D tentatively TRBD1 or TRBD2 (7 bases each). Trimming left V 2 bases short and J 1 base short, with 21 bases between. Germline V gene data show CDR1 as LNHNV and CDR2 as YYDKDF (reference sequence). This CDR3 spans 20 amino acids.

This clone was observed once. The CDR3 nucleotides read TGTGCCAGCAGCTTTTTAAAGTTCAATGAGCAGTTCTTC. It translates to CASSFLKFNEQFF. The chain carries TRBV7-8 and TRBJ2-1; D gene ambiguous. CDR1 is SGHVS and CDR2 is FQNEAQ in the germline V gene. This CDR3 contains 13 residues. V dropped 3 bases and J dropped 6 bases, with 9 bases sitting between them.